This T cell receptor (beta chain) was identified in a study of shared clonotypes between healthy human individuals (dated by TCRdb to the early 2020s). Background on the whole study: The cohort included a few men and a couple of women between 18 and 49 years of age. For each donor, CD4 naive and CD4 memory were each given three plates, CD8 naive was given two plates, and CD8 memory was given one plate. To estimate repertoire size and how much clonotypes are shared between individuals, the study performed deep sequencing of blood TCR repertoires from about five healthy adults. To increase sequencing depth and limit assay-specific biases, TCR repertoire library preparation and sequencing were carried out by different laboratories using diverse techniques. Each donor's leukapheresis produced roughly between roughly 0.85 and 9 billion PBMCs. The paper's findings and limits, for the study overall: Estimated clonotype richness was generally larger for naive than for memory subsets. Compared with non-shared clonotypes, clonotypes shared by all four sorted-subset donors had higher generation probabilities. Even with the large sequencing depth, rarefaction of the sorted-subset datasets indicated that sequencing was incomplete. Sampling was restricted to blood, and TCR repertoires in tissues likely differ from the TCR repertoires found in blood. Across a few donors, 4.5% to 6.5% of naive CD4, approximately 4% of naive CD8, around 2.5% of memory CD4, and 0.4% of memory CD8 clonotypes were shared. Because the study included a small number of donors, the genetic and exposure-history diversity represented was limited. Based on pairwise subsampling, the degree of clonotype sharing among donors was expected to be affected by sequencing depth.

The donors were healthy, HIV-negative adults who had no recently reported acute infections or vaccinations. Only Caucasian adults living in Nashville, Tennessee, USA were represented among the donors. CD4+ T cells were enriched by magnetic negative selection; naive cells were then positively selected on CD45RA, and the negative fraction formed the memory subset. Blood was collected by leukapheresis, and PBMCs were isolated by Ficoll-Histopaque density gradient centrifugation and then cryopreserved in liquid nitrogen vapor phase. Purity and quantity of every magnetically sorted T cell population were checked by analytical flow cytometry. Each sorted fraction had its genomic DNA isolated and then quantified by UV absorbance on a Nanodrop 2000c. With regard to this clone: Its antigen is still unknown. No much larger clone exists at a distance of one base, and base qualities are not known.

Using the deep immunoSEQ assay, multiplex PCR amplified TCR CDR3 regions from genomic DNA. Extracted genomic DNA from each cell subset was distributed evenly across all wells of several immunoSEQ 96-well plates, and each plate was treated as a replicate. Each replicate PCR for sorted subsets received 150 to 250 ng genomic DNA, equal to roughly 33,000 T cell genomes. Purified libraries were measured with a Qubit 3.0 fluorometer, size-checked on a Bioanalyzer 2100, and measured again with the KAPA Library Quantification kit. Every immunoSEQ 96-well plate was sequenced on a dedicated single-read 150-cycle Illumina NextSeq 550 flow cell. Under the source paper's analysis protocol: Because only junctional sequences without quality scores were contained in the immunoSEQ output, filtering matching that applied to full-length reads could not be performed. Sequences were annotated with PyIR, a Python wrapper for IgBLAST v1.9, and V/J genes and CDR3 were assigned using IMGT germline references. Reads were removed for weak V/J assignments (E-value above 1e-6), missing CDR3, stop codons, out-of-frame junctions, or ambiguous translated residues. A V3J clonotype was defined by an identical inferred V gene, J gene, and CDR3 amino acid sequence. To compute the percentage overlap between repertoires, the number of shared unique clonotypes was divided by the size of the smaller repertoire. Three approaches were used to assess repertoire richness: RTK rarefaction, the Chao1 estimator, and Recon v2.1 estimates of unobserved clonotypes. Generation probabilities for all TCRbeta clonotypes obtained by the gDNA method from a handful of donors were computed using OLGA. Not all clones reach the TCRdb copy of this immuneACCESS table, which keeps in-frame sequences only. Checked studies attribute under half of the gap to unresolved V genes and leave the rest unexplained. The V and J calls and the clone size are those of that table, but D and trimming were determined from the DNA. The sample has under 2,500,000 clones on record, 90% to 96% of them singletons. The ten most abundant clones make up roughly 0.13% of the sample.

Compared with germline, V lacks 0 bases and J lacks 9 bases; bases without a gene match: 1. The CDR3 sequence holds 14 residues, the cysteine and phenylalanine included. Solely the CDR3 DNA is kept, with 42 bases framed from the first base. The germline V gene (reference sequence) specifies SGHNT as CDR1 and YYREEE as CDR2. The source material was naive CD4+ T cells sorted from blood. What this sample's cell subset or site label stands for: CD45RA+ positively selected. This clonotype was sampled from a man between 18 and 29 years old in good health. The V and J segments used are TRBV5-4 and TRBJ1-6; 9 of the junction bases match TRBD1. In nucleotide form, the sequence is TGTGCCAGCAGCTTGGAGACAGGGGGTTCACCCCTCCACTTT. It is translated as CASSLETGGSPLHF.